Listed below are T cell receptor beta chains from one sample, sequenced in a study of T cell responses to AZD1222 COVID-19 vaccine. The protocol was immunoSEQ multiplex PCR, while the TCRdb copy is restricted to in-frame clones and leaves out a portion. The sample lists 120,000 or so clones; roughly 92% were seen once. Material: peripheral blood, obtained 28 days after the second AZD1222 dose. The receptors come from an adult who received the AZD1222 COVID-19 vaccine. CDR3s include the opening cysteine and the closing phenylalanine or tryptophan. Each record gives: clone size, V gene, D gene, J gene, CDR3 DNA, CDR3 protein. D genes are given only for firm matches. Expanded clones are given a class, and other clones once, few, many or no size at all.

>-|TRBV9|TRBD2|TRBJ2-2
TGTGCCAGCAGCGGGGGACTAGCGGGGGTTACCACCGGGGAGCTGTTTTTT
CASSGGLAGVTTGELFF
>-|TRBV7-2|TRBD2|TRBJ2-3
TGTGCCAGCAGCTTATCCCAGGGACTAGCGGCAATGGATACGCAGTATTTT
CASSLSQGLAAMDTQYF
>-|TRBV9|-|TRBJ2-1
TGTGCCAGCACGGTTTCTTTTAACTCCTACAATGAGCAGTTCTTC
CASTVSFNSYNEQFF
>-|TRBV4-3|-|TRBJ1-1
TGCGCCAGCAGCCAAGAGAGGGTACTTAACACTGAAGCTTTCTTT
CASSQERVLNTEAFF
>-|TRBV6-5|TRBD2|TRBJ2-4
TGTGCCACCAGGGAGGGACCAGCCAAAAACATTCAGTACTTC
CATREGPAKNIQYF
>-|TRBV2|-|TRBJ1-5
TGTGCCAGCACCGAGGAGTCTCGGCCCCAGCATTTT
CASTEESRPQHF
>-|TRBV19|TRBD1|TRBJ2-7
TGTGCCAGTAGTATCGGGACAGGTCCCTACGAGCAGTACTTC
CASSIGTGPYEQYF
>-|TRBV19|TRBD2|TRBJ2-1
TGTGCCAGTAGTACATTGACTAGCGGGGGGACTGAGCAGTTCTTC
CASSTLTSGGTEQFF
>-|TRBV7-9|TRBD2|TRBJ2-1
TGTGCCAGCAGCTCGGTTGGGACTAGCACCGATGAGCAGTTCTTC
CASSSVGTSTDEQFF
>-|TRBV4-3|TRBD1|TRBJ1-2
TGCGCCAGCAGCCAAGATACAGGGGGCCTCTATGGCTACACCTTC
CASSQDTGGLYGYTF
>-|TRBV30|TRBD1|TRBJ1-4
TGTGCCTGGAGTCCCCCCCGGCGGGGCAGGGGGCGTGAAAAACTGTTTTTT
CAWSPPRRGRGREKLFF
>-|TRBV5-4|-|TRBJ1-2
TGTGCCAGCAGCTTTGAACGACGGGGGTATGGCTACACCTTC
CASSFERRGYGYTF
>-|TRBV5-4|TRBD1|TRBJ2-1
TGTGCCAGCACCCTCATGGGCGGGACAGGTGTCCATGAGCAGTTCTTC
CASTLMGGTGVHEQFF
>-|TRBV7-3|TRBD1|TRBJ2-1
TGTGCCAGCAGCGAGGGACAGGCGAATGAGCAGTTCTTC
CASSEGQANEQFF
>-|TRBV5-6|-|TRBJ1-6
TGTGCCAGCAGCTGGACAGCTTCCTATAATTCACCCCTCCACTTT
CASSWTASYNSPLHF
>-|TRBV7-3|-|TRBJ2-3
TGTGCCAGCAGCCCCCCCGGGGAGGATACGCAGTATTTT
CASSPPGEDTQYF
>-|TRBV29-1|TRBD1|TRBJ2-1
TGCAGCGTTGTCGGGACAGCCACTTACAATGAGCAGTTCTTC
CSVVGTATYNEQFF
>-|TRBV5-1|TRBD2|TRBJ2-1
TGCGCCAGCAGCGGGAGCGGGGCCTTCGGGGATGAGCAGTTCTTC
CASSGSGAFGDEQFF
>-|TRBV3-1/TRBV3-2|TRBD2|TRBJ2-7
TGTGCCAGCAGCCGAGTGACTAGCGGCTCCTACGAGCAGTACTTC
CASSRVTSGSYEQYF
>-|TRBV9|TRBD2|TRBJ2-3
TGTGCCAGCAGCGTAACGGCGGGGGTCACAGATACGCAGTATTTT
CASSVTAGVTDTQYF
>-|TRBV29-1|TRBD1|TRBJ2-4
TGCAGCACGAGACAGGGGGCAAGGGACATTCAGTACTTC
CSTRQGARDIQYF
>once|TRBV6-4|TRBD1|TRBJ1-5
TGTGCCAGCAGTCATCAGGGGGATCAGCCCCAGCATTTT
CASSHQGDQPQHF
>-|TRBV28|-|TRBJ1-1
TGTGCCAGCAGTTTATCATGGGGGGTTCAAGAAGCTTTCTTT
CASSLSWGVQEAFF
>-|TRBV5-1|-|TRBJ1-3
TGCGCCACGAGGGGTGTTGGAAACACCATATATTTT
CATRGVGNTIYF
>-|TRBV7-6|-|TRBJ1-4
TGTGCCAGCAGCTTAGCCGAGGATGAAAAACTGTTTTTT
CASSLAEDEKLFF
>-|TRBV11-2|-|TRBJ2-7
TGTGCCAGCAGCTTAGGGGTCTTCTCCTACGAGCAGTACTTC
CASSLGVFSYEQYF
>-|TRBV6-1|-|TRBJ1-4
TGTGCCAGCAGTGAAGGAAATGAAAAACTGTTTTTT
CASSEGNEKLFF
>-|TRBV7-4|TRBD1|TRBJ1-4
TGTGCCAGCAGCTTAGAAAGGGACAGCGGTGAAAAACTGTTTTTT
CASSLERDSGEKLFF
>few|TRBV29-1|-|TRBJ2-7
TGCAGCGTCGGGACAAACTACGAGCAGTACTTC
CSVGTNYEQYF
>-|TRBV7-3|-|TRBJ1-2
TGTGCCAGCAGCTTAGGACAGTCCTATGGCTACACCTTC
CASSLGQSYGYTF
>-|TRBV4-2|-|TRBJ2-7
TGTGCCAGCAGCACCGGGACCCTCTACGAGCAGTACTTC
CASSTGTLYEQYF
>-|TRBV18|-|TRBJ1-2
TGTGCCAGCTCACCGGACACGAACTATGGCTACACCTTC
CASSPDTNYGYTF
>-|TRBV27|TRBD2|TRBJ2-5
TGTGCCAGCAGTCTGTTGGGACTAGGAGAGACCCAGTACTTC
CASSLLGLGETQYF
>-|TRBV27|TRBD1|TRBJ2-1
TGTGCCAGCCCGCCCCCGGGACAGGGAAACAATGAGCAGTTCTTC
CASPPPGQGNNEQFF
>-|TRBV10-1|TRBD1|TRBJ1-2
TGCGCCAGCAGTGAGTCTGACAGGGCCTATGGCTACACCTTC
CASSESDRAYGYTF